A selection of T cell receptor beta chains follows, all from one sample in a study of T cell responses to AZD1222 COVID-19 vaccine. The table came from immunoSEQ multiplex PCR; TCRdb's copy has only in-frame clones and leaves some out. The repertoire holds approximately 120,000 clones, roughly 90% seen once, with 4.5% in the top ten. The sample here was peripheral blood, taken on day 0 of AZD1222 vaccination. All receptors derive from an adult in good health. The CDR3 runs from the conserved cysteine through the conserved F or W. The order of the fields is clone size, D gene, V gene, J gene, CDR3 protein, CDR3 DNA. D genes are given only for firm matches. The size of a clone is reported for some rows only, either as once, few or many, or as a class for expanded clones.

abundance: NA; d_gene: TRBD1; v_gene: TRBV11-3; j_gene: TRBJ1-4; CDR3aa: CASSQGETNEKLFF; CDR3nt: TGTGCCAGCAGCCAGGGGGAAACTAATGAAAAACTGTTTTTT
abundance: NA; d_gene: NA; v_gene: TRBV19; j_gene: TRBJ2-7; CDR3aa: CASGVFGSEQYF; CDR3nt: TGTGCCAGTGGGGTCTTTGGGTCCGAGCAGTACTTC
abundance: NA; d_gene: NA; v_gene: TRBV6-2/TRBV6-3; j_gene: TRBJ2-7; CDR3aa: CASSTPPRVHEQYF; CDR3nt: TGTGCCAGCAGCACCCCTCCCAGGGTCCACGAGCAGTACTTC
abundance: NA; d_gene: NA; v_gene: TRBV15; j_gene: TRBJ2-1; CDR3aa: CATSREQISRNEQFF; CDR3nt: TGTGCCACCAGCAGAGAACAGATATCTCGGAATGAGCAGTTCTTC
abundance: NA; d_gene: TRBD1; v_gene: TRBV5-1; j_gene: TRBJ1-6; CDR3aa: CASSFSRDRVNSPLHF; CDR3nt: TGCGCCAGCAGCTTCTCAAGGGACAGGGTGAATTCACCCCTCCACTTT
abundance: NA; d_gene: NA; v_gene: TRBV7-2; j_gene: TRBJ2-7; CDR3aa: CASSLPRIGSSYEQYF; CDR3nt: TGTGCCAGCAGCTTACCCCGGATAGGGAGCTCCTACGAGCAGTACTTC
abundance: NA; d_gene: NA; v_gene: TRBV19; j_gene: TRBJ1-2; CDR3aa: CATNKPPSGGYTF; CDR3nt: TGTGCCACCAATAAACCCCCGTCCGGTGGCTACACCTTC
abundance: once; d_gene: NA; v_gene: TRBV5-1; j_gene: TRBJ2-7; CDR3aa: CASSSGGGNNEQYF; CDR3nt: TGCGCCAGCAGCTCCGGAGGGGGGAATAACGAGCAGTACTTC
abundance: once; d_gene: NA; v_gene: TRBV15; j_gene: TRBJ1-1; CDR3aa: CATSRVRGGGSPIEAFF; CDR3nt: TGTGCCACCAGCAGAGTACGCGGGGGCGGCTCCCCGATTGAAGCTTTCTTT
abundance: NA; d_gene: NA; v_gene: TRBV6-1; j_gene: TRBJ1-3; CDR3aa: CASRSPGEAGNTIYF; CDR3nt: TGTGCCAGCAGGTCTCCGGGGGAGGCTGGAAACACCATATATTTT
abundance: NA; d_gene: NA; v_gene: TRBV10-2; j_gene: TRBJ2-7; CDR3aa: CASQDGLSYEQYF; CDR3nt: TGCGCCAGCCAAGACGGACTATCCTACGAGCAGTACTTC
abundance: NA; d_gene: NA; v_gene: TRBV6-2/TRBV6-3; j_gene: TRBJ1-2; CDR3aa: CASSSDRRGYTF; CDR3nt: TGTGCCAGCAGTTCGGACAGAAGGGGCTACACCTTC
abundance: NA; d_gene: NA; v_gene: TRBV4-3; j_gene: TRBJ1-2; CDR3aa: CASSQGAGIYGYTF; CDR3nt: TGCGCCAGCAGCCAAGGTGCAGGGATCTATGGCTACACCTTC
abundance: once; d_gene: TRBD1; v_gene: TRBV3-1/TRBV3-2; j_gene: TRBJ1-6; CDR3aa: CASTLGQGALPYNSPLHF; CDR3nt: TGTGCCAGCACCCTGGGCCAGGGGGCGTTACCTTATAATTCACCCCTCCACTTT
abundance: NA; d_gene: TRBD1; v_gene: TRBV5-5; j_gene: TRBJ2-2; CDR3aa: CASSLAGTGVGELFF; CDR3nt: TGTGCCAGCAGCTTGGCCGGGACAGGTGTCGGGGAGCTGTTTTTT
abundance: NA; d_gene: TRBD1; v_gene: TRBV23-1; j_gene: TRBJ1-1; CDR3aa: CASSQWARDRGRTEAFF; CDR3nt: TGCGCCAGCAGTCAATGGGCCCGGGACAGGGGGCGTACTGAAGCTTTCTTT